The 8 T cell receptor beta chains in this list originate from one sample, sequenced in a study of CD8 T cells in Susac syndrome. cDNA came from roughly 0.47 to 1 ug RNA primed by random hexamers. TCRdb re-derived calls from the immunoSEQ multiplex PCR reads in MiXCR, one entry per CDR3 protein. The table has around 71,000 distinct CDR3 sequences, 93% seen once. Material for sequencing was CD4+ T cells from PBMCs. All receptors derive from a human donor with Susac syndrome.

The chain recombines TRBV3-1 with TRBJ1-6; 12 positions match TRBD1. CDR1 and CDR2 from the germline V gene are LGHDT and YNNKEL (reference sequence). Unmatched junction bases numbered 7, after V lost 3 bases and J lost 7 bases. The CDR3 has 17 residues. CDR3 region: CASSQWGQGASNSPLHF. As DNA, the CDR3 is TGTGCCAGCAGCCAGTGGGGACAGGGGGCTTCAAATTCACCCCTCCACTTT.

This rearrangement joins TRBV5-1 to TRBJ2-3; 13 positions agree with TRBD2. Germline V gene lookup returns CDR1 SGHRS and CDR2 YFSETQ. Unmatched junction bases numbered 5, after V lost 4 bases and J lost 6 bases. The CDR3 is made up of 15 amino acids. The DNA for the CDR3 is TGCGCCAGCAGCACCGGGACTAGCGGGGCCGATACGCAGTATTTT. Protein sequence: CASSTGTSGADTQYF.

The CDR3 reads CALRRGLVNTGELFF. The CDR3 DNA sequence: TGTGCCCTCCGGAGGGGACTGGTTAACACCGGGGAGCTGTTTTTT. The chain uses TRBV10-3 and TRBJ2-2, with D possibly TRBD2 on 6 matching bases. The CDR3 has 15 residues. Trimming shortened V by 11 bases and J by 2 bases, and 18 bases separated the two germline ends. In germline, CDR1 is ENHRY, CDR2 SYGVKD.

In regard to this clonotype: The conserved final phenylalanine or tryptophan is absent from the CDR3, which likely points to a read error. The V call is TRBV4-1, the J call TRBJ1-2, with D maybe TRBD1 (5 bases). Per germline, CDR1 MGHRA and CDR2 YSYEKL. V was pared by 5 bases and J by 3 bases, with 16 bases between. The CDR3 is made up of 15 amino acids. CDR3 residues: CASSSPSWGDYGYTL. CDR3 nucleotide sequence: TGCGCCAGCAGCTCCCCCAGCTGGGGGGACTATGGCTACACCCTC.

This chain links TRBV30 with TRBJ2-7, with D possibly matching TRBD1 (5 bases). V gave up 4 bases and J gave up 2 bases, with 15 bases separating them. The CDR3 contains 14 residues. Germline V gives CDR1 GTSNPN, CDR2 SVGIG (reference sequence). Here the CDR3 reads CAWKQAGLPYEQYF. The CDR3 nucleotides are TGTGCCTGGAAACAGGCAGGTCTGCCCTACGAGCAGTACTTC.

The gene calls are TRBV6-4 and TRBJ2-1; TRBD2 might be the D (5 bases). Germline V gene sequence: CDR1 MRHNA, CDR2 SNTAGT. This CDR3 spans 14 amino acids. V was pared by 9 bases and J by 7 bases, with 19 bases between. The CDR3 DNA is TGTGCCAGTAGGCGAGAGGACTGGGTTAATGAGCAGTTCTTC. This encodes CASRREDWVNEQFF.

This rearrangement joins TRBV28 to TRBJ1-4, with D hard to call. Trimming stripped 2 bases from V and 4 bases from J, with 14 bases between. The CDR3 runs 16 residues. Germline loops: CDR1 MDHEN, CDR2 SYDVKM. CDR3 sequence: CASSLTSSRDNEKLFF. CDR3 nucleotides: TGTGCCAGCAGTTTAACCAGTAGTCGGGATAATGAAAAACTGTTTTTT.

This clonotype appeared a single time. This chain joins TRBV5-1 and TRBJ1-4; 7 nucleotides line up with TRBD1. Unmatched junction bases numbered 12, after V lost 0 bases and J lost 7 bases. The CDR3 consists of 17 residues. The germline CDR1 and CDR2 sequences are SGHRS and YFSETQ. DNA of the CDR3: TGCGCCAGCAGCTTGGGGGTTGACAGGGCGGTTCGTGAAAAACTGTTTTTT. This translates into CASSLGVDRAVREKLFF.